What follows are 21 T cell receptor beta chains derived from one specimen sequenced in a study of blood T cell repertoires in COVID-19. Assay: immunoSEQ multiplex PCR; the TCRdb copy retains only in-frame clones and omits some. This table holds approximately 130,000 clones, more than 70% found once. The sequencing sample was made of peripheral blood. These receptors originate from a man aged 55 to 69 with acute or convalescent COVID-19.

In nucleotides, the CDR3 is TGTGCCAGCAGCTTCAACAAGGGACTAGCGGGAGGGCCAATCGATGAGCAGTTCTTC. Translated, it gives CASSFNKGLAGGPIDEQFF. The chain links TRBV11-2 to TRBJ2-1, with TRBD2 matching over 16 bases. This CDR3 comprises 19 residues. V lost 3 bases to trimming and J lost 8 bases; unmatched junction nucleotides: 13. Germline-derived CDR1 and CDR2 are SGHAT and FQNNGV.

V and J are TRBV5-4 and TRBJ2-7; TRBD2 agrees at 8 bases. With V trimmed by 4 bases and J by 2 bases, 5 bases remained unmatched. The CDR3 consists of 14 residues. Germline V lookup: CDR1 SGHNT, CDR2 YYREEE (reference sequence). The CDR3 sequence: CASSPAGDPYEQYF. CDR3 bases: TGTGCCAGCAGCCCAGCGGGGGACCCCTACGAGCAGTACTTC.

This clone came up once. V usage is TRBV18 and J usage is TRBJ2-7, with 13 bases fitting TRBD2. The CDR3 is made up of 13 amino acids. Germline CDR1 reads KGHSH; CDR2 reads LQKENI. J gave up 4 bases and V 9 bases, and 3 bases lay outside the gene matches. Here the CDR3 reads CASRTSGSYEQYF. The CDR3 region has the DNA TGTGCCAGTCGGACTAGCGGGAGTTACGAGCAGTACTTC.

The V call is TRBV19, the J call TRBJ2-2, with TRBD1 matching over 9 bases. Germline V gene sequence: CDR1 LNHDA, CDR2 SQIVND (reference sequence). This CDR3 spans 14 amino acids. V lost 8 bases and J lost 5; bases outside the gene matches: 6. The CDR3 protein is CASGTGPGTGELFF. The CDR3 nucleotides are TGTGCCAGTGGGACAGGGCCGGGAACCGGGGAGCTGTTTTTT.

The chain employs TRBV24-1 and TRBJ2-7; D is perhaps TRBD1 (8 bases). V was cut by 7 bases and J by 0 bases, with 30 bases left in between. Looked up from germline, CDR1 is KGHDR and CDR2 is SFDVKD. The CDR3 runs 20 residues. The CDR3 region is CATRELADRVGGTSSYEQYF. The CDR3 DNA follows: TGTGCCACCAGAGAACTGGCGGACAGGGTGGGGGGGACGAGCTCCTACGAGCAGTACTTC.

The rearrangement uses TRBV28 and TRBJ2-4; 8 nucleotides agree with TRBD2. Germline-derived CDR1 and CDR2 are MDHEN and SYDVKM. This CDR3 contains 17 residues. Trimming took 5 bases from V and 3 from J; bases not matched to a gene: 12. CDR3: CASSRQSGRAGKNIQYF. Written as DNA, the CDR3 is TGTGCCAGCAGTCGTCAGAGCGGGAGAGCAGGCAAAAACATTCAGTACTTC.

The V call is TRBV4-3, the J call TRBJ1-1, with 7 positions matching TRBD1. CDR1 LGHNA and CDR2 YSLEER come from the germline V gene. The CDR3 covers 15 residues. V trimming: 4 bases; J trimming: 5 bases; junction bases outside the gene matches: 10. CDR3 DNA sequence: TGCGCCAGCAGCCCAGGGGGGTCCGGGACGACTGAAGCTTTCTTT. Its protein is CASSPGGSGTTEAFF.

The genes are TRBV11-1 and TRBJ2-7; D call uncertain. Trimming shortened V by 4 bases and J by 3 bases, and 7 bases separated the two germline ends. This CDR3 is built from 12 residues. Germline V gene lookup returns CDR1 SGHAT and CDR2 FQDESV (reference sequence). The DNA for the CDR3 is TGTGCCAGCAGCTACCAGAACTACGAGCAGTACTTC. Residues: CASSYQNYEQYF.

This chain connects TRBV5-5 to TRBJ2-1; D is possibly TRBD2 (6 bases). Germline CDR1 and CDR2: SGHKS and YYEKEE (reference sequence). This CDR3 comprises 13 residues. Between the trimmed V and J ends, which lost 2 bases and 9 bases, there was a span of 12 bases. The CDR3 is CASSFPGDREQFF. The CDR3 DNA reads TGTGCCAGCAGCTTTCCGGGGGATCGTGAGCAGTTCTTC.

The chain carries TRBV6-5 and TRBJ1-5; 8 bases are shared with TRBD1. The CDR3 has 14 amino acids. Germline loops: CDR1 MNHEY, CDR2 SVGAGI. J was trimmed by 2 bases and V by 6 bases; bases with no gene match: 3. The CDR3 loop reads CASRKGQGNQPQHF. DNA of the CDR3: TGTGCCAGCAGAAAGGGACAGGGCAATCAGCCCCAGCATTTT.

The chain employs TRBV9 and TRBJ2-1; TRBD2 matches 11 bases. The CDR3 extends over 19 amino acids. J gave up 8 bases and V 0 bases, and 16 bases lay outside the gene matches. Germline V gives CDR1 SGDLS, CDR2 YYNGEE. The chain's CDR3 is CASSVAVVPLAGEVYEQFF. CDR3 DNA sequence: TGTGCCAGCAGCGTAGCCGTCGTCCCACTAGCGGGAGAAGTCTATGAGCAGTTCTTC.

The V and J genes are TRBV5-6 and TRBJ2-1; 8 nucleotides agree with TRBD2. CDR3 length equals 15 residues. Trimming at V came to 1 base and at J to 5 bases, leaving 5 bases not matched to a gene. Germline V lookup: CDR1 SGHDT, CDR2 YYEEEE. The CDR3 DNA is TGTGCCAGCAGCTTGCTCGGACTAGCCGACAATGAGCAGTTCTTC. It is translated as CASSLLGLADNEQFF.

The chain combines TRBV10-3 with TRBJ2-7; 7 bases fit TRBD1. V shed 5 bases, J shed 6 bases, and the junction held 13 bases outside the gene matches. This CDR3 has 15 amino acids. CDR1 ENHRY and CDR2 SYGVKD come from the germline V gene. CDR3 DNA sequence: TGTGCCATCAGTTCAACAGGGGTCTCTCTTCTCGAGCAGTACTTC. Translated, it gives CAISSTGVSLLEQYF.

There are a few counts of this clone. The CDR3 here is CASSQEGGAFF. CDR3 in DNA: TGTGCCAGCAGCCAAGAAGGCGGAGCTTTCTTT. The chain uses TRBV3-1 (or the pseudogene TRBV3-2) and TRBJ1-1; D unclear. Germline V CDR1 and CDR2: LGHDT, YNNKEL (reference sequence). The CDR3 runs 11 residues. With 0 bases removed from V and 10 bases from J, the gap between germline ends came to 6 bases.

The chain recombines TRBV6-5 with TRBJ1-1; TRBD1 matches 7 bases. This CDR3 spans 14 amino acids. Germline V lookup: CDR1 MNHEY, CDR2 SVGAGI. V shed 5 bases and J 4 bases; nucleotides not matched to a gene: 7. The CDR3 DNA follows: TGTGCCAGCAGTCAGACAGGGATTATCACTGAAGCTTTCTTT. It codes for CASSQTGIITEAFF.

The CDR3 nucleotides are TGTGCCAGCAGCTTCAGACTAGTGGCCCCACAGTACTTC. This translates into CASSFRLVAPQYF. J is TRBJ2-4 and V is TRBV5-8; a weak D match, TRBD2 (6 bases). Germline CDR1 is SGHTS and CDR2 is YDEGEE. The CDR3 length is 13 residues. V was clipped by 2 bases and J by 13 bases, with 16 bases between them.

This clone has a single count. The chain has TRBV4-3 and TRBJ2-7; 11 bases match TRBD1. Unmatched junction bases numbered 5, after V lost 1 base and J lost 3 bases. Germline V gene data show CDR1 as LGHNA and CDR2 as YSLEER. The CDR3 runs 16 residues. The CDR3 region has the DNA TGCGCCAGCAGCCAAGGGACAGGGGGCTCGAACTACGAGCAGTACTTC. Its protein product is CASSQGTGGSNYEQYF.

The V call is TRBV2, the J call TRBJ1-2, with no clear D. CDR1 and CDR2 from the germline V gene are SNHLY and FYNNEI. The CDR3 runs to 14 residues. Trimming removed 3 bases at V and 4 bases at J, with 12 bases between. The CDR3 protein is CASSEVPEPYGYTF. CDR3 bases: TGTGCCAGCAGTGAGGTCCCAGAACCCTATGGCTACACCTTC.

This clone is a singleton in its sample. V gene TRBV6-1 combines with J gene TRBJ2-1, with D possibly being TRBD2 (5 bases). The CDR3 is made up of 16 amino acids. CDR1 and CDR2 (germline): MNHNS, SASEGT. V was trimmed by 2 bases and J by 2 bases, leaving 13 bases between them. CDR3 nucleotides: TGTGCCAGCAGTGAAAGGAGGACTCAAGCCTACAATGAGCAGTTCTTC. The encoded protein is CASSERRTQAYNEQFF.

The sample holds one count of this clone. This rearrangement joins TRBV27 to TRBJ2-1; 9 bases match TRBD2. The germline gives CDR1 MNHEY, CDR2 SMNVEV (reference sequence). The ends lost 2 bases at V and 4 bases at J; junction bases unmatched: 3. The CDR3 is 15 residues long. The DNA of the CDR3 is TGTGCCAGCAGTTTAATCAGCGGGAGGTACAATGAGCAGTTCTTC. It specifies CASSLISGRYNEQFF.

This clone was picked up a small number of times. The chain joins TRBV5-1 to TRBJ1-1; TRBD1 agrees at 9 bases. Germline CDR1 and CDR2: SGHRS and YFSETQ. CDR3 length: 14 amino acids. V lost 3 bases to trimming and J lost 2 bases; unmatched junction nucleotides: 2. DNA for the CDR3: TGCGCCAGCAGCTCGACAGGGGGTAACACTGAAGCTTTCTTT. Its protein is CASSSTGGNTEAFF.